This T cell receptor (beta chain) was sequenced for a study of blood T cell repertoires in COVID-19. There are many counts of this clone. Sequencing was performed with immunoSEQ multiplex PCR; in TCRdb, only in-frame clones are kept and a portion is missing. The top ten clones hold approximately 4.5% of a sample with over 140,000 clones, 76% of them seen once. The CDR3 consists of 12 residues. V was pared by 6 bases and J by 7 bases, with 5 bases of the junction left unmatched. Germline V gene data show CDR1 as ENHRY and CDR2 as SYGVKD. The sample comprised peripheral blood. The clonotype was recovered from an elderly woman with active or convalescent COVID-19. The chain combines TRBV10-3 with TRBJ2-7; 8 positions agree with TRBD1. The DNA for the CDR3 is TGTGCCATCAGGGGGACAGGTGGAGAGCAGTACTTC. It yields the protein CAIRGTGGEQYF.